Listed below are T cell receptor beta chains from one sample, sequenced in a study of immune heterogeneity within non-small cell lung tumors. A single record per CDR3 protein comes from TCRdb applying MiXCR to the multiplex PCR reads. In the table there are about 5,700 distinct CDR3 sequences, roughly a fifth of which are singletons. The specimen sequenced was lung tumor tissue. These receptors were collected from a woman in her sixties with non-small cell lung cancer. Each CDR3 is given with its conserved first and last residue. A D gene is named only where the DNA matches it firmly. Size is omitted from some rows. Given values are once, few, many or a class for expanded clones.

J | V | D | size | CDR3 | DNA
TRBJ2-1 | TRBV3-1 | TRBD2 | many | CASSPTDSGSQEFF | TGTGCCAGCAGCCCAACCGATAGCGGGAGTCAGGAGTTCTTC
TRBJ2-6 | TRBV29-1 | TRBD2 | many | CSVGLAGGTGANVLTF | TGCAGCGTTGGGCTAGCGGGAGGAACCGGGGCCAACGTCCTGACTTTC
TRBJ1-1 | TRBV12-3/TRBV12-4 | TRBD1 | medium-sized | CASRVGTGAAFF | TGTGCCAGCAGAGTCGGGACAGGGGCAGCTTTCTTT
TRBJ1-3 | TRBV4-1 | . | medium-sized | CASSQWPGSGNTIYF | TGCGCCAGCAGCCAGTGGCCTGGCTCTGGAAACACCATATATTTT
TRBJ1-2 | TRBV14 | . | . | CASSQMGGGYGYTF | TGTGCCAGCAGCCAAATGGGGGGCGGCTATGGCTACACCTTC
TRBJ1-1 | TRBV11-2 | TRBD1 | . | CASSSTGAKNTEAFF | TGTGCCAGCAGCTCGACAGGGGCCAAGAACACTGAAGCTTTCTTT
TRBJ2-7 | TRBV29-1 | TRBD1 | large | CSVRAGGSEQYF | TGCAGCGTTCGTGCAGGGGGCAGCGAGCAGTACTTC
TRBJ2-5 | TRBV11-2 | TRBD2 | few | CASSLVASGRRLQTQYF | TGTGCCAGCAGCTTAGTGGCTAGCGGGAGACGGCTGCAGACCCAGTACTTC
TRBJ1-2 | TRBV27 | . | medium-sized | CASSLSFGGNYGYTF | TGTGCCAGCAGTCTATCCTTTGGGGGGAACTATGGCTACACCTTC
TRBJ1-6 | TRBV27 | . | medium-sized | CASSFGPPAGDNSPLHF | TGTGCCAGCAGTTTCGGACCCCCCGCTGGGGATAATTCACCCCTCCACTTT
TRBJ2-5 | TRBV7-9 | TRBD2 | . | CASSLVGTSGETQYF | TGTGCCAGCAGCTTAGTTGGGACTAGTGGAGAAACCCAGTACTTC
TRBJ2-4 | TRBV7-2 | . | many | CASSLEGARVNIQYF | TGTGCCAGCAGCTTAGAAGGGGCGCGTGTTAACATTCAGTACTTC
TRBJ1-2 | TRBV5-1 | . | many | CASSLQPTDYGYTF | TGCGCCAGCAGCTTACAGCCTACGGACTATGGCTACACCTTC
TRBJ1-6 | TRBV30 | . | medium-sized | CAWCSGAASPLHF | TGTGCCTGGTGTTCGGGGGCGGCTTCACCCCTCCACTTT
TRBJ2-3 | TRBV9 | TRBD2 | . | CASSSRLEGGPEVRTDTQYF | TGTGCCAGCAGCTCCAGACTAGAGGGAGGGCCTGAGGTAAGGACAGATACGCAGTATTTT
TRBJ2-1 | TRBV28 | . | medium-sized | CASSLQGQINEQFF | TGTGCCAGCAGTTTACAAGGGCAGATCAATGAGCAGTTCTTC
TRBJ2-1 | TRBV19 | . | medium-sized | CASSRRAGTQSYNEQFF | TGTGCCAGTAGTAGAAGAGCCGGGACTCAATCCTACAATGAGCAGTTCTTC
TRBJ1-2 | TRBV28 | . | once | CASSSGQIYGYTF | TGTGCCAGCAGTTCCGGCCAGATCTATGGCTACACCTTC
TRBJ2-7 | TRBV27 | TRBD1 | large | CASSPRVRTGASQYF | TGTGCCAGCAGTCCCCGAGTCAGGACAGGGGCTTCGCAGTACTTC
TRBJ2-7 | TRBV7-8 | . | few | CASSLDSSGYEQYF | TGTGCCAGCAGCTTAGACTCCTCGGGGTACGAGCAGTACTTC
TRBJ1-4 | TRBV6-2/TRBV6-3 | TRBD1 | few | CASRHRDRGREKLFF | TGTGCCAGCAGGCACAGGGACAGGGGGCGGGAAAAACTGTTTTTT
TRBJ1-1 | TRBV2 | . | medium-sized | CASSERGVVGGRRNTEAFF | TGTGCCAGCAGTGAAAGAGGGGTGGTAGGGGGACGGCGGAACACTGAAGCTTTCTTT
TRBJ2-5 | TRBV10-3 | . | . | CAISESLLPQETQYF | TGTGCCATCAGTGAGAGTCTCCTACCGCAAGAGACCCAGTACTTC
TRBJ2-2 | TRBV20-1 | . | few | CSARTRGTGAGELFF | TGCAGTGCTAGAACCCGGGGGACCGGCGCCGGGGAGCTGTTTTTT
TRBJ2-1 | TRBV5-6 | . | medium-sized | CASSFEGSQFF | TGTGCCAGCAGCTTTGAAGGTTCGCAGTTCTTC
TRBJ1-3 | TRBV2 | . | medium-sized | CASSKAGVNTIYF | TGTGCCAGCTCTAAGGCAGGTGTAAACACCATATATTTT
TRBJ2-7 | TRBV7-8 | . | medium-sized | CASSLMASYEQYF | TGTGCCAGCAGCTTGATGGCCTCCTACGAGCAGTACTTC
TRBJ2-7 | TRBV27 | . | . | CASRPEEGYEQYF | TGTGCCAGCAGACCGGAAGAGGGCTACGAGCAGTACTTC
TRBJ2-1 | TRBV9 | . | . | CASRDDHYNEQFF | TGTGCCAGCAGAGATGACCACTACAATGAGCAGTTCTTC
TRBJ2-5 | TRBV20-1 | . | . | CSARPQLIETQYF | TGCAGTGCTAGACCCCAGCTGATAGAGACCCAGTACTTC
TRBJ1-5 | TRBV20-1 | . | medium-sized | CSAILAVGQPQHF | .
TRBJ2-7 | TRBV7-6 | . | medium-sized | CASSLGGTASSQYF | TGTGCCAGCAGCTTAGGCGGGACGGCCTCGTCGCAGTACTTC
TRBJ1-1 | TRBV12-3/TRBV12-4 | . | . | CASSLNIEAFF | TGTGCCAGCAGCCTAAACATTGAAGCTTTCTTT
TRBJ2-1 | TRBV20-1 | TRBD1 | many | CSAGQGAFYNEQFF | TGCAGTGCTGGACAGGGGGCGTTCTACAATGAGCAGTTCTTC
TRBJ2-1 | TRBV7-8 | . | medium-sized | CASSQGAGVYNEQFF | TGTGCCAGCAGCCAGGGGGCGGGAGTTTACAATGAGCAGTTCTTC
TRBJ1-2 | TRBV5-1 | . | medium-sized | CASSLGPGDGYTF | TGCGCCAGCAGCTTGGGGCCAGGGGACGGCTACACCTTC
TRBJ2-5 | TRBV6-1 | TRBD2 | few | CASSYGTSGRDQETQYF | TGTGCCAGCAGTTACGGGACTAGCGGGAGGGACCAAGAGACCCAGTACTTC
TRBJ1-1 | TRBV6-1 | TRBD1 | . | CASSPETRGRAFF | TGTGCCAGCAGTCCCGAGACAAGGGGGCGAGCTTTCTTT
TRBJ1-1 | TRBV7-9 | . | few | CASSLWFKGVNTEAFF | TGTGCCAGCAGCTTATGGTTTAAGGGGGTGAACACTGAAGCTTTCTTT
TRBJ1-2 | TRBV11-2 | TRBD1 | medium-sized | CASSLGTGGDGYTF | TGTGCCAGCAGCTTAGGGACAGGGGGCGATGGCTACACCTTC
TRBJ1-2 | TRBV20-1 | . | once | CSADSLREYGYTF | TGCAGTGCTGACAGTTTAAGGGAGTATGGCTACACCTTC
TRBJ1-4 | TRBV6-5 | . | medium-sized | CASSYSWLSTNEKLFF | TGTGCCAGCAGTTACTCGTGGCTGAGTACTAATGAAAAACTGTTTTTT
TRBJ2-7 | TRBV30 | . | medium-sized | CAWSPPQAIFYEQYF | TGTGCCTGGAGTCCCCCCCAGGCGATTTTCTACGAGCAGTACTTC
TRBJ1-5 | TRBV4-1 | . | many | CASSQASASNQPQHF | TGCGCCAGCAGCCAAGCCTCAGCTAGCAATCAGCCCCAGCATTTT
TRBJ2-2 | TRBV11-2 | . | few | CASSLRLWGSANTGELFF | TGTGCCAGCAGCCTTCGCCTCTGGGGGAGCGCGAACACCGGGGAGCTGTTTTTT
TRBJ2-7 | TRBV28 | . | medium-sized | CASSLSPPGWRTYEQYF | TGTGCCAGCAGTTTATCCCCACCCGGGTGGAGAACCTACGAGCAGTACTTC
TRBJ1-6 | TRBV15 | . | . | CATSRDLGYSPLQF | TGTGCCACCAGCAGAGATTTGGGTTATTCACCCCTCCAATTT
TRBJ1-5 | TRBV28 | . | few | CASSRVSGARQPRHF | TGTGCCAGCAGCCGTGTGTCAGGGGCTCGGCAGCCCCGGCATTTT
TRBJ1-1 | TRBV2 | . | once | CASSEESNTEAFF | TGTGCCAGCAGTGAGGAAAGTAACACTGAAGCTTTCTTT
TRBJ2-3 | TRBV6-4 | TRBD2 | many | CASRCLLAGLYTQYF | TGTGCCAGCAGGTGCTTACTAGCGGGACTATATACGCAGTATTTT
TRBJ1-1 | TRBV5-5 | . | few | CASSSHGRSLNTEAFF | TGTGCCAGCAGCTCTCACGGGAGGAGCCTTAACACTGAAGCTTTCTTT
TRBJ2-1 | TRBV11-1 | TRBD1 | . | CASSLEQGPYNEQFF | TGTGCCAGCAGCTTGGAACAGGGGCCATACAATGAGCAGTTCTTC
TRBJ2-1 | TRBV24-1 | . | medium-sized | CATSSRDSPSNEQFF | TGTGCCACCAGTTCCCGGGACTCCCCCTCAAATGAGCAGTTCTTC
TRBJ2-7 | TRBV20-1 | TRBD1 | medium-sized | CSANAGTGAYEQYF | TGCAGTGCTAACGCCGGGACAGGGGCCTACGAGCAGTACTTC
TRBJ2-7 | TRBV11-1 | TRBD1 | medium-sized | CASSFNRGRYEQYF | TGTGCCAGCAGCTTCAACAGGGGGAGGTACGAGCAGTACTTC